Presented here are 28 T cell receptor beta chains from one specimen sequenced in a study of a mutant IDH1 vaccine in newly diagnosed glioma. Using immunoSEQ multiplex PCR, the repertoire was profiled, and TCRdb retains in-frame clones only, with some absent. The table shows under 40,000 clones, with approximately 77% occurring only once. Antigen specificity for these receptors is unknown. The time point is: week 35, safety follow-up. Mutant IDH1 20-mer peptide, at 300 ug, made up each vaccine dose, with topical imiquimod. The sample was PBMCs, taken from a glioma patient whose treatment included an IDH1 peptide vaccine. The receptors were sampled from a man aged 25 to 40 with glioma.

This chain links TRBV4-1 with TRBJ1-5; the D is unclear. Germline loops: CDR1 MGHRA, CDR2 YSYEKL. Trimming took 2 bases from V and 0 from J, leaving 14 bases between them. The CDR3 has 17 amino acids. The CDR3 reads CASSQTLREDSNQPQHF. The CDR3 region has the DNA TGCGCCAGCAGCCAAACCCTCCGGGAGGATAGCAATCAGCCCCAGCATTTT.

The rearrangement uses TRBV7-6 and TRBJ2-7; maybe TRBD1 (5 bases). CDR1 and CDR2 from the germline V gene are SGHVS and FNYEAQ. Trimming shortened V by 2 bases and J by 3 bases, and 8 bases separated the two germline ends. The CDR3 runs 13 residues. The CDR3 loop is CASSLQQDYEQYF. The CDR3 DNA follows: TGTGCCAGCAGCTTACAACAGGACTACGAGCAGTACTTC.

The CDR3 is CATSRTGTRSYNEQFF. The CDR3 nucleotides read TGTGCCACCAGCAGAACAGGGACTCGCTCCTACAATGAGCAGTTCTTC. V and J are TRBV15 and TRBJ2-1, with D possibly being TRBD1 or TRBD2 (6 bases each). Germline loops: CDR1 LNHNV, CDR2 YYDKDF (reference sequence). Deletions cut 2 bases from V and 0 bases from J, with 11 bases between. The CDR3 sequence is 16 residues long. Together with reference TRBV15 and TRBJ2-1, the CDR3 gives the full variable domain: DAMVIQNPRYQVTQFGKPVTLSCSQTLNHNVMYWYQQKSSQAPKLLFHYYDKDFNNEADTPDNFQSRRPNTSFCFLDIRSPGLGDTAMYLCATSRTGTRSYNEQFFGPGTRLTVL.

The chain is built from TRBV29-1 and TRBJ1-1; D uncertain. This CDR3 spans 12 amino acids. The germline CDR1 and CDR2 sequences are SQVTM and ANQGSEA. V was shortened by 0 bases and J by 4 bases, with 6 bases between the two germline ends. CDR3 region: CSVEDPGTEAFF. The CDR3 nucleotides read TGCAGCGTTGAAGACCCCGGCACTGAAGCTTTCTTT.

The V call is TRBV7-6, the J call TRBJ1-2; tentatively, D is TRBD1 (6 bases). V shed 2 bases and J shed 8 bases, with 12 bases lying between them. This CDR3 region has 13 residues. CDR1 is SGHVS and CDR2 is FNYEAQ in the germline V gene. CDR3: CASSLTQGSGYTF. Here the CDR3 DNA reads TGTGCCAGCAGCTTAACGCAGGGGTCCGGCTACACCTTC.

This clone has just one count. The rearrangement joins TRBV19 to TRBJ2-3, with D unresolved. Germline CDR1 and CDR2: LNHDA and SQIVND (reference sequence). V was trimmed by 5 bases and J by 12 bases, leaving 21 bases between them. The CDR3 spans 14 residues. The CDR3 DNA reads as TGTGCCAGTAGTCCAACACCAGTTTTCCCTCCCCAGTATTTT. Residues: CASSPTPVFPPQYF. The full variable domain, completed using reference TRBV19 and TRBJ2-3, is DGGITQSPKYLFRKEGQNVTLSCEQNLNHDAMYWYRQDPGQGLRLIYYSQIVNDFQKGDIAEGYSVSREKKESFPLTVTSAQKNPTAFYLCASSPTPVFPPQYFGPGTRLTVL.

The CDR3 is CASSFRGGERAAGYTF. The CDR3 DNA reads as TGTGCCAGCAGTTTTCGAGGCGGTGAAAGGGCGGCTGGCTACACCTTC. The J gene is TRBJ1-2, the V gene TRBV27; D unresolved. The CDR3 covers 16 residues. CDR1 is MNHEY and CDR2 is SMNVEV in the germline V gene (reference sequence). Trimming left V 3 bases short and J 7 bases short, with 21 bases between.

The chain recombines TRBV18 with TRBJ2-1; TRBD1 agrees at 9 bases. Germline V lookup: CDR1 KGHSH, CDR2 LQKENI. This CDR3 region has 15 residues. V lost 3 bases to trimming and J lost 3 bases; unmatched junction nucleotides: 3. The CDR3 sequence: CASSPGQGDYNEQFF. In DNA form, the CDR3 reads TGTGCCAGCTCACCGGGACAGGGAGACTACAATGAGCAGTTCTTC.

The chain links TRBV19 to TRBJ1-4; D is ambiguous. CDR3 length: 15 amino acids. With 6 bases removed from V and 5 bases from J, the gap between germline ends came to 16 bases. The germline V gene has CDR1 LNHDA and CDR2 SQIVND (reference sequence). In DNA, the CDR3 is TGTGCCAGTAGACCAACGCGGGCCCCAAATGAAAAACTGTTTTTT. Amino acids: CASRPTRAPNEKLFF.

The rearrangement links TRBV6-6 to TRBJ2-2; D not resolved. This CDR3 spans 16 amino acids. Germline values: CDR1 MNHNY, CDR2 SVGAGI (reference sequence). V was trimmed by 3 bases and J by 2 bases, leaving 13 bases between them. DNA for the CDR3: TGTGCCAGCAGTTATGAGATTCTATTAAACACCGGGGAGCTGTTTTTT. This encodes CASSYEILLNTGELFF.

The chain joins TRBV19 to TRBJ2-3, with 9 bases lining up with TRBD2. The CDR3 totals 15 residues. Looked up from germline, CDR1 is LNHDA and CDR2 is SQIVND (reference sequence). The V segment lost 5 bases and the J segment 3 bases; nucleotides outside the gene matches: 6. CDR3 bases: TGTGCCAGTAGTTTCGTAGCGGGAGTAACAGATACGCAGTATTTT. The encoded protein is CASSFVAGVTDTQYF.

The chain uses TRBV6-5 and TRBJ2-7; D is ambiguous. The CDR3 covers 16 residues. CDR1 and CDR2 (germline): MNHEY, SVGAGI. The V gene lost 0 bases and the J gene lost 6 bases, with 18 bases spanning the gap. In nucleotides, the CDR3 is TGTGCCAGCAGTTACTCGAAGCCCCAGAGGCGTCGCGAGCAGTACTTC. Residues: CASSYSKPQRRREQYF.

The rearrangement joins TRBV6-6 to TRBJ2-3; the match to TRBD2 covers 7 bases. J was trimmed by 4 bases and V by 3 bases; bases with no gene match: 7. Germline CDR1 and CDR2: MNHNY and SVGAGI (reference sequence). The CDR3 is made up of 15 amino acids. DNA of the CDR3: TGTGCCAGCAGTTATTCCGGGACTACTCCAGATACGCAGTATTTT. Its translation is CASSYSGTTPDTQYF.

The CDR3 is CASRDSFAPYEQYF. DNA for the CDR3: TGTGCCAGCAGGGACAGCTTCGCCCCCTACGAGCAGTACTTC. The chain is built from TRBV14 and TRBJ2-7; tentative D call: TRBD1 (6 bases). Germline V CDR1 and CDR2: SGHDN, FVKESK. This CDR3 comprises 14 residues. Trimming removed 6 bases from V and 2 bases from J, with 14 bases in between.

The V and J genes are TRBV6-1 and TRBJ1-1, with D maybe TRBD1 (5 bases). Germline V CDR1 and CDR2: MNHNS, SASEGT. The germline V and J ends were trimmed by 2 bases and 1 base, with 23 bases remaining between them. This CDR3 comprises 19 residues. This chain's CDR3 is CASSEQVRGRLTRNTEAFF. The CDR3 region has the DNA TGTGCCAGCAGTGAACAGGTTAGGGGCCGCCTTACAAGGAACACTGAAGCTTTCTTT.

The chain has TRBV7-9 and TRBJ2-3, with 9 bases identical to TRBD2. The ends lost 2 bases at V and 0 bases at J; junction bases unmatched: 0. The germline gives CDR1 SEHNR, CDR2 FQNEAQ (reference sequence). The CDR3 has 15 residues. CDR3 amino acids: CASSLLAGSTDTQYF. DNA for the CDR3: TGTGCCAGCAGCTTACTAGCGGGGAGCACAGATACGCAGTATTTT.

The chain couples TRBV7-9 to TRBJ1-1; the D gene is possibly TRBD1 (6 bases). CDR3 size: 14 residues. Germline assignment: CDR1 SEHNR and CDR2 FQNEAQ (reference sequence). Trimming removed 5 bases from V and 4 bases from J, with 14 bases in between. CDR3 loop: CASSPGLGATEAFF. CDR3 bases: TGTGCCAGCAGCCCCGGACTGGGGGCCACTGAAGCTTTCTTT.

The chain links TRBV6-4 to TRBJ2-2; no clear D. The ends were cut back, 3 bases at V and 4 bases at J, with 18 bases in the middle. This CDR3 is 17 amino acids long. Germline CDR1 and CDR2: MRHNA and SNTAGT. The CDR3 nucleotides read TGTGCCAGCAGTGAGATGTTTACGGGTCGGGTCACCGGGGAGCTGTTTTTT. It yields the protein CASSEMFTGRVTGELFF.

In this sample, this clone turned up once. This chain connects TRBV10-3 to TRBJ1-2; D is perhaps TRBD1 (5 bases). Trimming took off 9 bases at V and 4 bases at J, with 9 bases between the two ends. This CDR3 has 11 residues. From germline, CDR1 is ENHRY and CDR2 SYGVKD. The CDR3 here is CAMSDSYGYTF. The CDR3 nucleotides read TGTGCCATGAGCGACAGCTATGGCTACACCTTC.

This sequence joins TRBV5-4 and TRBJ2-2; 7 bases are shared with TRBD1. V shed 4 bases and J 4 bases; nucleotides not matched to a gene: 10. CDR3 length: 16 residues. The germline CDR1 and CDR2 sequences are SGHNT and YYREEE (reference sequence). CDR3 sequence reads: CASSQGDRFSTGELFF. CDR3 sequence (DNA): TGTGCCAGCAGCCAGGGGGACAGATTTTCCACCGGGGAGCTGTTTTTT.

The V and J genes are TRBV25-1 and TRBJ2-1; D uncertain. The ends were cut back, 7 bases at V and 6 bases at J, with 13 bases in the middle. Germline values: CDR1 MGHDK, CDR2 SYGVNS. The CDR3 is made up of 13 amino acids. Here the CDR3 DNA reads TGTGCCAGCAAGTCTCGGGTCGTCAATGAGCAGTTCTTC. Translating gives CASKSRVVNEQFF.

This rearrangement joins TRBV19 to TRBJ1-3, with 9 bases identical to TRBD1. The CDR3 is 14 residues long. Germline V gives CDR1 LNHDA, CDR2 SQIVND (reference sequence). Losses at the gene ends were 5 bases for V and 6 bases for J; bases not matched to a gene: 5. CDR3 sequence: CASSATGGQNTIYF. The CDR3 nucleotides are TGTGCCAGTAGTGCCACAGGGGGCCAAAACACCATATATTTT.

This sequence joins TRBV5-1 and TRBJ2-3, with 10 bases that match TRBD2. V lost 0 bases to trimming and J lost 2 bases; unmatched junction nucleotides: 3. Germline V gene lookup returns CDR1 SGHRS and CDR2 YFSETQ. CDR3 length: 16 residues. The DNA of the CDR3 is TGCGCCAGCAGCTTGGTCCTAGCGGGGGTCACAGATACGCAGTATTTT. This translates into CASSLVLAGVTDTQYF. Looking up the rest from reference TRBV5-1 and TRBJ2-3 gives the full variable domain: KAGVTQTPRYLIKTRGQQVTLSCSPISGHRSVSWYQQTPGQGLQFLFEYFSETQRNKGNFPGRFSGRQFSNSRSEMNVSTLELGDSALYLCASSLVLAGVTDTQYFGPGTRLTVL.

CDR3 region: CASSTGQGNYGYTF. The CDR3 DNA sequence: TGTGCCAGCAGCACAGGACAGGGTAACTATGGCTACACCTTC. The rearrangement links TRBV7-9 to TRBJ1-2; 8 bases map to TRBD1. CDR1 and CDR2 from the germline V gene are SEHNR and FQNEAQ (reference sequence). The CDR3 runs 14 residues. Trimming at V came to 5 bases and at J to 1 base, leaving 3 bases not matched to a gene.

The chain is built from TRBV11-1 and TRBJ2-5; no clear D gene. The CDR3 consists of 13 residues. Germline V CDR1 and CDR2: SGHAT, FQDESV (reference sequence). V was trimmed by 3 bases and J by 1 base, leaving 6 bases between them. The CDR3 DNA reads TGTGCCAGCAGCTTCGGGCCCCAAGAGACCCAGTACTTC. Its translation is CASSFGPQETQYF.

This CDR3 is CASSPPPGHLPYEQYF. The CDR3 nucleotides read TGTGCCAGCAGCCCCCCCCCGGGACACCTCCCCTACGAGCAGTACTTC. This chain uses TRBV7-9 with TRBJ2-7; D perhaps matches TRBD1 (6 bases). The length of the CDR3 is 16 residues. CDR1 and CDR2 (germline): SEHNR, FQNEAQ (reference sequence). Trimming removed 5 bases at V and 2 bases at J, with 19 bases between.

This clone was detected only a few times. The CDR3 loop is CASSLGQGFYGYTF. The CDR3 DNA reads TGCGCCAGCAGCTTGGGACAGGGCTTCTATGGCTACACCTTC. The rearrangement uses TRBV5-1 and TRBJ1-2, with 7 nucleotides matching TRBD1. Germline V CDR1 and CDR2: SGHRS, YFSETQ. CDR3 length equals 14 residues. The ends lost 0 bases at V and 4 bases at J; junction bases unmatched: 3.

Written as DNA, the CDR3 is TGTGCCAGCAGCGTAGCTACGGGGTTAACCTACAATGAGCAGTTCTTC. The encoded protein is CASSVATGLTYNEQFF. The chain recombines TRBV9 with TRBJ2-1, with a possible D match to TRBD2 (5 bases). Trimming removed 0 bases from V and 2 bases from J, with 12 bases in between. The CDR3 totals 16 residues. The germline CDR1 and CDR2 sequences are SGDLS and YYNGEE. Looking up the rest from reference TRBV9 and TRBJ2-1 gives the full variable domain: DSGVTQTPKHLITATGQRVTLRCSPRSGDLSVYWYQQSLDQGLQFLIQYYNGEERAKGNILERFSAQQFPDLHSELNLSSLELGDSALYFCASSVATGLTYNEQFFGPGTRLTVL.